A single sample is the source of the 20 T cell receptor beta chains below, sequenced in a study of T-cell reconstitution after alpha-beta-depleted transplantation in children (dated by TCRdb to 2016 to 2018). The receptor library was made with PCR. Data came from an Illumina HiSeq 2500. To normalize quantification of the TCRbeta repertoire, the TCR libraries were built with molecular barcoding that relied on unique molecular identifiers. TCRdb handled the public reads itself, with Q25 trimming in fastp and clone calling in MiXCR, and kept productive beta chains. Rows with a matching CDR3 protein are joined into one entry that keeps the most common DNA and genes. For this sample there are about 500,000 distinct CDR3 sequences; about 30% appear just once. Under 3% of the sample is held by the ten biggest clonotypes. The sequences come from PBMCs from the stem cell graft donor, collected from the stem cell graft. Receptor source: a human donor who donated a stem cell graft to a child with aplastic anemia.

The chain links TRBV12-3 or TRBV12-4 to TRBJ2-4; TRBD2 might be the D (5 bases). The V end lost 5 bases, the J end lost 0 bases, and 17 bases lay between the germline ends. This CDR3 has 17 amino acids. CDR3 DNA: TGTGCCAGCAGTGGTCAAGGACTCTCGCTAGCCAAAAACATTCAGTACTTC. Its protein product is CASSGQGLSLAKNIQYF.

The sample holds a few counts of this clonotype. The gene calls are TRBV30 and TRBJ2-3; D is uncertain. V was cut by 8 bases and J by 1 base, with 10 bases left in between. Germline V gene lookup returns CDR1 GTSNPN and CDR2 SVGIG (reference sequence). This CDR3 region has 12 residues. The CDR3 DNA sequence: TGTGCCCGGAACATGGGCACAGATACGCAGTATTTT. Translated: CARNMGTDTQYF.

At least ten counts were recorded for this clonotype. J is TRBJ1-5 and V is TRBV12-3 or TRBV12-4, with D perhaps matching TRBD1 (5 bases). There are 12 residues in the CDR3. Trimming left V 6 bases short and J 13 bases short, with 16 bases between. The CDR3 region is CASRSAGTSQHF. Written as DNA, the CDR3 is TGTGCCAGCAGATCTGCAGGGACGTCTCAGCATTTT.

This chain's CDR3 is CASRLAQQETQYF. In DNA, the CDR3 is TGTGCCAGCAGACTAGCGCAACAAGAGACCCAGTACTTC. V gene TRBV6-6 combines with J gene TRBJ2-5; 7 bases are shared with TRBD2. This CDR3 region has 13 residues. CDR1 MNHNY and CDR2 SVGAGI come from the germline V gene (reference sequence). The trim removed 6 bases at V and 2 bases at J, leaving 3 bases unmatched.

This clonotype has more than one count but fewer than ten. The chain couples TRBV7-2 to TRBJ1-1; D is perhaps TRBD1 (6 bases). The V gene lost 2 bases and the J gene lost 1 base, with 14 bases spanning the gap. The CDR3 contains 16 residues. Germline loops: CDR1 SGHTA, CDR2 FQGNSA. CDR3 DNA: TGTGCCAGCAGCTTACAACCCGGGACAACGAACACTGAAGCTTTCTTT. This translates into CASSLQPGTTNTEAFF.

The V gene is TRBV7-2, the J gene TRBJ2-7; no clear D. Germline CDR1 SGHTA, CDR2 FQGNSA. V was pared by 2 bases and J by 0 bases, with 11 bases between. The CDR3 runs to 15 residues. CDR3 protein: CASSLSSFSSYEQYF. DNA of the CDR3: TGTGCCAGCAGCTTAAGCTCGTTTAGCTCCTACGAGCAGTACTTC. The full variable domain, rest sourced from reference TRBV7-2 and TRBJ2-7, is GAGVSQSPSNKVTEKGKDVELRCDPISGHTALYWYRQSLGQGLEFLIYFQGNSAPDKSGLPSDRFSAERTGGSVSTLTIQRTQQEDSAVYLCASSLSSFSSYEQYFGPGTRLTVT.

The chain links TRBV7-8 to TRBJ2-1; 11 nucleotides agree with TRBD2. This CDR3 contains 15 residues. Germline CDR1 SGHVS, CDR2 FQNEAQ. V lost 4 bases to trimming and J lost 10 bases; unmatched junction nucleotides: 9. The chain's CDR3 is CASSSTLAGVGEQFF. DNA for the CDR3: TGTGCCAGCAGCTCCACACTAGCGGGAGTGGGAGAGCAGTTCTTC.

This clonotype occurred a few times. The rearrangement uses TRBV5-5 and TRBJ1-5; D remains unclear. The CDR3 is 15 residues long. Trimming removed 0 bases from V and 0 bases from J, with 7 bases in between. Germline V CDR1 and CDR2: SGHKS, YYEKEE (reference sequence). This chain's CDR3 is CASSLALNSNQPQHF. CDR3 coding DNA: TGTGCCAGCAGCTTGGCATTGAATAGCAATCAGCCCCAGCATTTT. The full variable domain, its missing parts supplied by reference TRBV5-5 and TRBJ1-5, is DAGVTQSPTHLIKTRGQQVTLRCSPISGHKSVSWYQQVLGQGPQFIFQYYEKEERGRGNFPDRFSARQFPNYSSELNVNALLLGDSALYLCASSLALNSNQPQHFGDGTRLSIL.

This chain connects TRBV12-3 or TRBV12-4 to TRBJ2-5, with unresolved D. This CDR3 has 14 amino acids. V was clipped by 3 bases and J by 5 bases, with 13 bases between them. The CDR3 loop reads CASSFRSARETQYF. CDR3 sequence (DNA): TGTGCCAGCAGTTTTCGGTCCGCTCGGGAGACCCAGTACTTC.

The chain is built from TRBV13 and TRBJ2-2, with D unclear. Trimming took 1 base from V and 9 from J, leaving 9 bases between them. In germline, CDR1 is PRHDT, CDR2 FYEKMQ (reference sequence). The CDR3 consists of 13 residues. The DNA of the CDR3 is TGTGCCAGCAGCTTAGAGATGGCCCGGGAGCTGTTTTTT. Encoded protein: CASSLEMARELFF.

This clonotype was seen a few times. The chain combines TRBV7-2 with TRBJ1-4; D call uncertain. This CDR3 is built from 17 residues. V lost 2 bases and J lost 0, with 13 bases in between. Germline V CDR1 and CDR2: SGHTA, FQGNSA. The CDR3 spells CASSLRPRAATNEKLFF. The CDR3 nucleotides are TGTGCCAGCAGCTTACGTCCGAGGGCCGCAACTAATGAAAAACTGTTTTTT.

The rearrangement joins TRBV6-5 to TRBJ1-2, with D possibly matching TRBD1 (6 bases). In germline, CDR1 is MNHEY, CDR2 SVGAGI. This CDR3 contains 11 residues. The V and J ends lost 5 bases and 8 bases respectively, with 9 bases between them. The CDR3 DNA is TGTGCCAGCAGTACAGGGTGGGGCTACACCTTC. Translated: CASSTGWGYTF.

This chain links TRBV15 with TRBJ2-7; D is undetermined. This CDR3 has 13 residues. Germline CDR1 LNHNV, CDR2 YYDKDF (reference sequence). Trimming stripped 4 bases from V and 6 bases from J, with 13 bases between. CDR3 protein: CATSIETWSEQYV. In nucleotides, the CDR3 is TGTGCCACCAGCATTGAAACCTGGAGCGAGCAGTACGTC.

The chain links TRBV11-1 to TRBJ2-7, with D tentatively TRBD2 (5 bases). The CDR3 has 17 residues. V was trimmed by 5 bases and J by 5 bases, leaving 25 bases between them. Germline CDR1 SGHAT, CDR2 FQDESV (reference sequence). The CDR3 DNA sequence: TGTGCCAGCAGCCACGTGGGAATGACTGTCAGAGGGCACGAGCAGTACTTC. It is translated as CASSHVGMTVRGHEQYF.

This clonotype was recorded many times. The chain carries TRBV2 and TRBJ2-1; D is perhaps TRBD1 (5 bases). Germline CDR1 and CDR2: SNHLY and FYNNEI. CDR3 size: 14 residues. The V end was cut by 7 bases, the J end by 2 bases, with 12 bases between. The CDR3 here is CASIPTVTYNEQFF. CDR3 nucleotides: TGTGCCAGCATCCCGACAGTTACCTACAATGAGCAGTTCTTC.

The chain recombines TRBV11-2 with TRBJ1-2; TRBD1 matches at 7 bases. Germline V gene lookup returns CDR1 SGHAT and CDR2 FQNNGV. The CDR3 sequence is 16 residues long. Germline trimming cut 1 base from V and 7 bases from J; bases unmatched to any gene: 12. CDR3: CASSLGIPGGISGYTF. CDR3 sequence (DNA): TGTGCCAGCAGCTTAGGAATTCCAGGGGGGATTTCTGGCTACACCTTC.

The chain carries TRBV6-2 or TRBV6-3 and TRBJ2-4, with 7 bases matching TRBD1. The germline gives CDR1 MNHEY, CDR2 SVGEGT. Trimming at V came to 8 bases and at J to 0 bases, leaving 10 bases not matched to a gene. CDR3 length equals 16 residues. The CDR3 here is CASGHRDRLAKNIQYF. CDR3 sequence (DNA): TGTGCCAGCGGACACCGGGACAGACTAGCCAAAAACATTCAGTACTTC.

This clonotype has just a few counts. The CDR3 protein is CASSGTGFHNYGYTF. The CDR3 DNA reads as TGTGCCAGCAGTGGGACAGGTTTCCATAACTATGGCTACACCTTC. V and J are TRBV6-2 or TRBV6-3 and TRBJ1-2; 8 nucleotides line up with TRBD1. The J segment lost 1 base and the V segment lost 5 bases, leaving 6 bases of the junction unmatched. The CDR3 is 15 residues long. Germline V lookup: CDR1 MNHEY, CDR2 SVGEGT.

The chain uses TRBV29-1 and TRBJ2-2; no clear D gene. The CDR3 loop spans 12 amino acids. Germline-derived CDR1 and CDR2 are SQVTM and ANQGSEA. The ends were cut back, 4 bases at V and 6 bases at J, with 9 bases in the middle. CDR3 DNA sequence: TGCAGCGTTGGCCTCCTGGCCGGGGAGCTGTTTTTT. It encodes CSVGLLAGELFF.

This clonotype was detected a few times. The rearrangement joins TRBV7-8 to TRBJ1-5, with D perhaps TRBD1 (5 bases). Trimming stripped 1 base from V and 5 bases from J, with 12 bases between. This CDR3 is built from 15 residues. Germline-derived CDR1 and CDR2 are SGHVS and FQNEAQ. The CDR3 DNA sequence: TGTGCCAGCAGCTTAGTCAGGGAGCGAGATCAGCCCCAGCATTTT. It encodes CASSLVRERDQPQHF.